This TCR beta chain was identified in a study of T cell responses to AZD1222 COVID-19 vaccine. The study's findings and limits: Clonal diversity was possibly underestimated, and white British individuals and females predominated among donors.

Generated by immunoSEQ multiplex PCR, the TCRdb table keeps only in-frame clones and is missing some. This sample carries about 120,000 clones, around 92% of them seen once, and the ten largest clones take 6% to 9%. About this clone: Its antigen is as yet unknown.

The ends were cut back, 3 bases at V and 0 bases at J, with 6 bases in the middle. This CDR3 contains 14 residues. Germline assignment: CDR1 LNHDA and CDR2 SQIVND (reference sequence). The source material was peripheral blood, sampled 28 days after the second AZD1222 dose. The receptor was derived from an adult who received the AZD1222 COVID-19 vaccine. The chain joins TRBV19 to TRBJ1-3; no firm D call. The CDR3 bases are TGTGCCAGTAGTATCATCAACTCTGGAAACACCATATATTTT. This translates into CASSIINSGNTIYF.